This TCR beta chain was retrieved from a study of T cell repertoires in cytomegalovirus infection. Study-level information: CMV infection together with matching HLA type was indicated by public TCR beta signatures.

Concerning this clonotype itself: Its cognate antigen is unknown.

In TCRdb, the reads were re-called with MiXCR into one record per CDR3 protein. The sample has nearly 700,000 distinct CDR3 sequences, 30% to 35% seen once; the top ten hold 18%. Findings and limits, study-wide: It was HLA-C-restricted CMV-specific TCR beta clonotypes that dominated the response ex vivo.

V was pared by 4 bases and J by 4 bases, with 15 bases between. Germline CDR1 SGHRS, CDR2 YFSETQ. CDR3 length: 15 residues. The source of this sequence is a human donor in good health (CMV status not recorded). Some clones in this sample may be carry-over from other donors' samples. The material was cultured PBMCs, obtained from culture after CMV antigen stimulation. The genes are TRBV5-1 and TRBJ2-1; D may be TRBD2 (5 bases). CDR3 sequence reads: CASSDKPRGYNEQFF. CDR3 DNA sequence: TGCGCCAGCAGCGATAAACCCCGGGGTTACAATGAGCAGTTCTTC.